This T cell receptor (beta chain) was recorded in a study of cytomegalovirus exposure and HLA in healthy donors (dated by TCRdb to about 2017). For the study in its entirety: According to an earlier analysis of 550 to 750 of the donors, roughly 180 million T cells yielded roughly 110 million unique TCR beta sequences and about 300 Gb of sequence data. About 320 gigabases of sequencing data and 78 million or so unique TCR sequences were included in an early release covering over 600 HLA-typed donors. Among the roughly 380 genotyped donors, around 81% belonged to the genetic ancestry cluster associated with self-reported Caucasian donors. The study aimed to test whether cataloging public T cell receptors could reveal signatures of past pathogen exposure. The study profiled the T cell repertoires of 550 to 700 subjects by immunosequencing and related them to cytomegalovirus serostatus. Along with the approximately 700-subject first cohort, a separate validation cohort of over a hundred different subjects was used. The study combined high-throughput TCR immunosequencing, statistical association of individual TCRs with disease status, and machine learning to predict cytomegalovirus infection status. A later analysis re-examined previously published TCR beta repertoires from around 670 donors and added high-resolution HLA genotyping to investigate patterns of TCR occurrence. In the later analysis, no new phenotypic data were used to find candidate immune exposures; instead, reliance was placed on TCR beta sequences and their occurrence across donors. An earlier analysis of 587 of the donors used high-throughput TCR beta sequencing to judge whether each TCR beta V gene segment behaved as functional or pseudogenic. Donor age, sex, ethnicity and CMV serostatus were compiled together with the repertoire data. Genome-wide SNP genotypes for about 60% of the roughly 670 donors were used in a later genetic analysis, which treated that subset as a discovery cohort. Every discovery cohort repertoire had been produced on one sequencing platform. Class I and class II HLA loci were covered by the typing at four-digit resolution. The number of typed donors differed by locus: roughly 629-630 for A, B, C, DRB1 and DQB1; 500 to 550 for DQA1; approximately 610 for DPA1; and about 450 for DPB1. Because of strong linkage in the cohort, roughly five DR-DQ haplotypes were treated as single units for association and clustering. On average, roughly 240,000 unique TCR beta nucleotide sequences were sequenced per donor among 398 genotyped donors of the cohort, with 15% to 20% of those sequences being non-productive.

With respect to this clone: There is no known antigen for this receptor. Base qualities are not recorded, but no much larger clone differs from it by a single base.

Taken from cysteine to phenylalanine, the CDR3 has 12 residues. CDR3 DNA only is kept here, 36 bases in frame from base 1. Taken from the germline V gene, the CDR1 and CDR2 loops are LGHNA and YNFKEQ. V sheds 2 bases and J sheds 5 bases, leaving 4 bases between their ends. The library was generated by the immunoSEQ multiplex PCR assay. For the multiplex PCR, a mixture combining 60 forward primers for TCR Vbeta segments and 13 reverse primers for TCR Jbeta segments was used. The CDR3 region of rearranged TCR beta genes was amplified from genomic DNA by a multiplex PCR assay. The Illumina HiSeq System was used to sequence the amplified TCR beta libraries as 87-base-pair reads. In the authors' own workflow: In a later analysis, tens of millions of unique TCR beta chains were counted across the 650 to 700 repertoires, and roughly 11 million of these chains were shared by at least two donors. Raw reads were error-corrected and collapsed into unique sequences by a nearest-neighbor algorithm in which closely related sequences were merged to remove PCR and sequencing errors. V, D and J gene segments were assigned by aligning CDR3 sequences to IMGT reference sequences. For a sequence to be retained, at least a six-nucleotide match to both a V gene segment and a J gene segment was required. A rearrangement counted as productive if the CDR3 had no stop codons and remained in frame with V and J, and every other rearrangement counted as non-productive. CDR3 was defined by IMGT convention, running from the second conserved V-encoded cysteine to the conserved J-encoded phenylalanine. Sequences without an unambiguous match to a single V gene segment were excluded from the earlier analysis of approximately 600 of the donors. In an earlier analysis of a few hundred of the donors, V segments were called functional above 56.7% productive rearrangements and were called segregating when the between-donor standard deviation exceeded 5%. A statistical classification framework was developed to diagnose cytomegalovirus status using the catalog of TCR beta chain sequences. A later analysis assigned V and J genes by comparing TCR nucleotide sequences with IMGT/GENE-DB human TR gene sequences. The TCRdist pipeline was used in a later analysis to assign CDR3 sequences and most-parsimonious VDJ recombination scenarios. In a later analysis, every TCR beta chain was defined by the combination of its CDR3 amino acid sequence and its V-gene family, and reads without a unique V-gene family were dropped. In a later analysis, 500 to 650 highly shared, low-generation-probability nucleotide sequences were removed to address suspected cross-contamination and a sequencing artifact. In a later analysis, a clonal expansion index for each public chain was calculated from normalized within-repertoire ranks of inferred template counts. In a later analysis, generation probabilities were computed using a VDJ recombination model fitted to out-of-frame rearrangements, and the results were checked against IGoR. In a later analysis, TCR-TCR, TCR-HLA and TCR-CMV co-occurrence was scored with hypergeometric tests, and a repertoire-size bias correction was applied to TCR pairs. False discovery rates were estimated in a later analysis by permuting HLA or CMV assignments 20 times. In a later analysis, co-occurring TCRs were grouped using DBSCAN, and TCRdist sequence similarity was added for clustering within HLA-allele-positive subsets. Repertoires with fewer than 30,000 or more than 120,000 public chains were left out of co-occurrence clustering, as were about five repertoires with anomalous nucleotide sharing. Imported from immuneACCESS, the table was reduced by TCRdb to in-frame sequences with V and J called. These copies leave out some clones; in studies compared against another copy, an unresolved V gene accounts for under half, and the cause of the remainder is not known. The V and J calls and clone size were taken over from that table, and D and trimming were inferred from the DNA. This sample is represented by 110,000 to 150,000 clones; less than 90% of them were singletons. The top ten hold 2% to 2.5% of the sample.

What the authors observed across the whole study: According to a later analysis, most CMV-associated TCR beta chains appeared to be HLA-restricted, and the HLA associations seemed to be driven largely by CMV exposure. In this cohort, only TCR beta chains were sequenced, and detectable features were limited by the absence of alpha or paired-chain data. Sequencing depth was assumed to be roughly uniform across donors in the presence/absence analyses, though that assumption may not hold. In vitro tests confirmed that three of the cytomegalovirus-associated TCR beta chains recognize cytomegalovirus antigens. According to a later analysis, parvovirus B19, influenza, CMV and Epstein-Barr virus appeared linked to several top co-occurrence clusters. Linkage disequilibrium might explain the correlated functional status among segregating V segments, but an unknown experimental factor could not be excluded. While some public TCRs were present in many individuals, most TCR sequences turned up only very rarely across donors. Some IMGT-functional V segments, including TRBV6-2 and TRBV6-3, could not be distinguished by the 87-base-pair reads and were therefore excluded. Assigning TCR associations to individual alleles was difficult when HLA alleles, especially DR and DQ, strongly co-occurred. In an earlier analysis of approximately 590 of the donors, most TCR beta V segments appeared in productive rearrangements about 87% or about 30% of the time, broadly matching IMGT annotations. The classifier was reported to diagnose cytomegalovirus status with high specificity and sensitivity in both the original and validation cohorts. Because counts were too low, seventeen rarely observed V segments, including chromosome 9 orphons, were excluded from the earlier analysis of 587 of the donors. According to a later analysis, TCR association rates differed among HLA loci, with DRB1 alleles showing the most associated TCRs and HLA-C alleles showing the fewest. A further reported finding was that TCR beta sequences accurately predicted the HLA-A and HLA-B alleles for most subjects in the first cohort. A later analysis found that HLA-associated TCR beta chains were more clonally expanded and had lower generation probabilities than equally common non-associated chains. In a later genetic analysis, fewer N-insertions in productive TCRs were reported among donors in an Asian-associated ancestry cluster than the roughly 640-donor mean. Because HLA typing was missing for some donors at each locus, association tests included only the typed subset. A later analysis associated 17,000 or so TCR beta sequences with specific HLA alleles at a false discovery rate of 0.05. In the study, roughly 160 TCR beta chains were listed as associated with cytomegalovirus. A cluster of highly shared sequence variants was judged likely to be a technical artifact of the sequencing pipeline. It was suggested by the authors that the approach could potentially be generalized to other disease states and immunological phenotypes. Immune exposure information for the cohort was limited to CMV serostatus. A later genetic analysis associated a missense DCLRE1C variant with V-gene and J-gene trimming of TCR beta chains, and an independent cohort replicated the association.

The cohort consisted of hundreds of healthy bone marrow donors. Cohort members were all nominally healthy when sampled, although unrecorded immune exposures were likely present. The donor was CMV seronegative and was included in the group of several hundred seronegative cohort members. Each donor provided a peripheral blood sample, and peripheral blood mononuclear cells were used for TCR beta sequencing. The Qiagen DNeasy Blood Extraction Kit was used to extract genomic DNA from the blood cell samples. The sequenced sample was PBMCs. The origin of this receptor is a boy between 2 and 10 years old in good health and CMV-seronegative. The chain was built from TRBV4-2 and TRBJ1-5, with no confident D gene call. The CDR3 corresponds to CASSQPDQPQHF. The DNA sequence follows: TGTGCCAGCAGCCAACCTGATCAGCCCCAGCATTTT.